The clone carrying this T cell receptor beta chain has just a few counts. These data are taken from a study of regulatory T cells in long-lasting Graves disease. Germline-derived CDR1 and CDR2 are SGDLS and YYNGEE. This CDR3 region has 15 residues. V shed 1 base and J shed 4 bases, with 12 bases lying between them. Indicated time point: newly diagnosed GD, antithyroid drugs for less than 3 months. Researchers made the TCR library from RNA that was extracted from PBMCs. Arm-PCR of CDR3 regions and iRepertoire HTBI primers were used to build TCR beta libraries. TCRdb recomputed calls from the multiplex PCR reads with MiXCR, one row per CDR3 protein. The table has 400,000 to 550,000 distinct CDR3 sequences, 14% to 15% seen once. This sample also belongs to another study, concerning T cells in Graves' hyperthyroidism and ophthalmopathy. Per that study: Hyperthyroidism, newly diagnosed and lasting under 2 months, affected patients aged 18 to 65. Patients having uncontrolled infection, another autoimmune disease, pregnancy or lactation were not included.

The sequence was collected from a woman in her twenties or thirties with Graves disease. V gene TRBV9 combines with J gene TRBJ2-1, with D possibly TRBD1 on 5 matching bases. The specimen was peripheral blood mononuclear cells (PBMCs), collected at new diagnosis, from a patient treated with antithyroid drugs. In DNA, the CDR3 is TGTGCCAGCAGCGTAAAGGGGAATTCGTACAATGAGCAGTTCTTC. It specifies CASSVKGNSYNEQFF.